Included here is one T cell receptor (beta chain) sequence, with context. The target antigen is unknown. This sample stems from a study of T cell responses to AZD1222 COVID-19 vaccine. Study results and limitations: Clonal diversity may have been underestimated in mostly white British donors.

TCRdb keeps only in-frame clones here, not all; method: immunoSEQ multiplex PCR. The top ten hold 5% to 6% of the sample, which has approximately 100,000 clones, approximately 90% seen once. The CDR3 consists of 14 residues. Germline loops: CDR1 SGHTA, CDR2 FQGNSA. V was pared by 2 bases and J by 4 bases, with 9 bases between. The gene calls are TRBV7-2 and TRBJ1-3; no reliable D call. Sequencing was performed on peripheral blood, taken 28 days after the second AZD1222 dose. This TCR came from an adult who received the AZD1222 COVID-19 vaccine. The CDR3 sequence: CASSLSGPGNTIYF. As DNA, the CDR3 is TGTGCCAGCAGCTTATCCGGTCCGGGAAACACCATATATTTT.